This T cell receptor beta chain emerged from a study of Graves' ophthalmopathy and Graves' hyperthyroidism. TCR beta CDR3 amplification used RNA transcripts. Second-round multiplex PCR came after first-round RT-PCR with HTBI primers. TCRdb analysed the multiplex PCR reads with MiXCR anew, one entry per CDR3 protein. The sample yields over a million distinct CDR3 sequences, roughly 35% seen once. In its sample, this clonotype was seen a few times. The TCR was taken from an adult man with Graves' hyperthyroidism. The source material was peripheral blood or thyroid tissue (not recorded which).

CDR3: CASSSPGLALETQYF. CDR3 in DNA: TGTGCCAGCAGCTCACCGGGACTAGCGTTGGAGACCCAGTACTTC. This sequence joins TRBV7-2 and TRBJ2-5; 10 bases map to TRBD2. Germline CDR1 is SGHTA and CDR2 is FQGNSA. The CDR3 is 15 residues long. V was clipped by 4 bases and J by 5 bases; unmatched bases: 7.